This T cell receptor beta chain was sequenced in a study of T cells after yellow fever vaccination. Template switching by 5'RACE produced TCR cDNA, adding a universal primer site and UMIs. TCRdb ran MiXCR on the 5' RACE reads and lists one entry per CDR3 protein. The sample shows some 260,000 distinct CDR3 sequences, around 5.3% of them seen only once. CDR1 and CDR2 from the germline V gene are SGHTA and FQGTGA. Trimming shortened V by 5 bases and J by 5 bases, and 15 bases separated the two germline ends. This CDR3 contains 15 residues. The TCR comes from a man between 18 and 29 years old who received the YFV17D yellow fever vaccine. This rearrangement joins TRBV7-3 to TRBJ2-2, with D possibly being TRBD2 (5 bases). The sample was CD4+ T cells sorted from PBMCs, taken on the day of the yellow fever booster vaccination. This chain's CDR3 is CASSPSGFRTGELFF. CDR3 bases: TGTGCCAGCAGCCCCTCGGGATTCAGGACCGGGGAGCTGTTTTTT. The full variable domain, completed using reference TRBV7-3 and TRBJ2-2, is GAGVSQTPSNKVTEKGKYVELRCDPISGHTALYWYRQSLGQGPEFLIYFQGTGAADDSGLPNDRFFAVRPEGSVSTLKIQRTERGDSAVYLCASSPSGFRTGELFFGEGSRLTVL.